A selection of T cell receptor beta chains follows, all from one sample in a study of cytomegalovirus exposure and HLA in healthy donors. TCRdb's table, derived via immunoSEQ multiplex PCR, lists solely in-frame clones and lacks some. In the table there are 75,000 to 95,000 clones, around 82% of which are singletons. The sample consisted of PBMCs. Receptors were obtained from a man aged 50 to 59 in good health and CMV-seronegative. Both conserved end residues are part of each CDR3. Each record gives: clone size, V gene, D gene, J gene, CDR3 protein, CDR3 DNA. The D gene is left open where the match is weak. Clone size is not always given. Where it is, it says once, few, many or a class for expanded clones.

.,TRBV27,TRBD2,TRBJ2-5,CASSLGPGRGGGETQYF,TGTGCCAGCAGTTTGGGCCCCGGGCGGGGGGGCGGGGAGACCCAGTACTTC
.,TRBV7-9,TRBD2,TRBJ2-5,CASSFPGLAEYQETQYF,TGTGCCAGCAGCTTCCCGGGACTAGCGGAGTACCAAGAGACCCAGTACTTC
.,TRBV4-1,.,TRBJ2-5,CASSQDSAGRGETQYF,TGCGCCAGCAGCCAAGATTCAGCGGGCAGAGGAGAGACCCAGTACTTC
few,TRBV7-2,.,TRBJ1-4,CASSLVGARNEKLFF,TGTGCCAGCAGCTTAGTTGGAGCTCGTAATGAAAAACTGTTTTTT
.,TRBV16,TRBD2,TRBJ2-5,CASSQLTSGETQYF,TGTGCCAGCAGCCAACTGACTAGCGGAGAGACCCAGTACTTC
.,TRBV11-2,TRBD2,TRBJ2-5,CASSPREGYLETQYF,TGTGCCAGCAGCCCCCGGGAGGGGTACTTGGAGACCCAGTACTTC
.,TRBV6-1,.,TRBJ1-5,CASSETTVIRGSQPQHF,TGTGCCAGCAGTGAAACCACAGTCATCAGGGGTAGTCAGCCCCAGCATTTT
.,TRBV2,TRBD1,TRBJ1-2,CASRAGQGPNYGYTF,TGTGCCAGCAGAGCCGGACAGGGACCTAACTATGGCTACACCTTC
.,TRBV5-1,TRBD2,TRBJ2-3,CASSKAGGPTDTQYF,TGCGCCAGCAGCAAAGCGGGGGGGCCGACCGATACGCAGTATTTT
.,TRBV30,.,TRBJ2-3,CAWSEMSGGASDTQYF,TGTGCCTGGAGTGAGATGTCTGGCGGGGCGTCAGATACGCAGTATTTT
.,TRBV5-1,.,TRBJ2-3,CASSLGRLIDTQYF,TGCGCCAGCAGCCTGGGGAGGTTGATAGATACGCAGTATTTT
.,TRBV5-6,TRBD2,TRBJ2-3,CASSLRGGATDTQYF,TGTGCCAGCAGCTTGCGGGGGGGGGCTACAGATACGCAGTATTTT
many,TRBV28,.,TRBJ2-7,CASKDEGVRYEQYF,TGTGCCAGCAAGGATGAGGGGGTGCGGTACGAGCAGTACTTC
.,TRBV4-1,TRBD2,TRBJ2-1,CASSQGPSGGVYEQFF,TGCGCCAGCAGCCAAGGGCCTAGCGGGGGGGTATATGAGCAGTTCTTC
.,TRBV30,.,TRBJ1-4,CAWTQGPNEKLFF,TGTGCCTGGACTCAGGGGCCTAATGAAAAACTGTTTTTT
few,TRBV5-1,.,TRBJ1-6,CASSLAGTPNNSPLHF,TGCGCCAGCAGCTTGGCCGGGACACCAAATAATTCACCCCTCCACTTT
.,TRBV19,TRBD2,TRBJ2-3,CASSMVGGWTDTQYF,TGTGCCAGTAGTATGGTCGGGGGGTGGACAGATACGCAGTATTTT
.,TRBV19,TRBD2,TRBJ2-7,CASSTHLSGGASNEQYF,TGTGCCAGTAGTACCCACCTTAGCGGGGGGGCTTCCAACGAGCAGTACTTC
.,TRBV19,.,TRBJ1-5,CASSIEELGNQPQHF,TGTGCCAGTAGTATAGAAGAACTGGGCAATCAGCCCCAGCATTTT
.,TRBV5-1,TRBD1,TRBJ1-3,CASSYGQGQGNTIYF,TGCGCCAGCAGCTACGGACAGGGGCAGGGAAACACCATATATTTT
.,TRBV10-3,TRBD1,TRBJ2-7,CATGQEVYEQYF,TGTGCCACCGGACAGGAGGTCTACGAGCAGTACTTC
.,TRBV7-2,.,TRBJ2-6,CASSLRSSGANVLTF,TGTGCCAGCAGCTTACGGAGCTCTGGGGCCAACGTCCTGACTTTC
few,TRBV2,TRBD1,TRBJ2-7,CASSDTGTGYEQYF,TGTGCCAGCAGTGATACCGGGACAGGGTACGAGCAGTACTTC
once,TRBV5-1,TRBD1,TRBJ1-1,CASSLGQGRGTEAFF,TGCGCCAGCAGCTTGGGACAGGGAAGGGGCACTGAAGCTTTCTTT
.,TRBV5-6,.,TRBJ1-2,CASSLSGANYGYTF,TGTGCCAGCAGCTTGAGTGGGGCCAACTATGGCTACACCTTC
few,TRBV6-1,TRBD2,TRBJ2-3,CASQPKRGATDTQYF,TGTGCCAGCCAACCGAAGCGGGGGGCCACAGATACGCAGTATTTT
.,TRBV4-3,.,TRBJ1-6,CASSQEWRSAGGTLHF,TGCGCCAGCAGCCAAGAATGGAGGTCGGCGGGTGGAACCCTCCACTTT
.,TRBV12-5,TRBD1,TRBJ1-6,CATSRDRGALHF,TGTGCTACCTCCCGGGACAGGGGAGCCCTCCACTTT
.,TRBV5-4,.,TRBJ2-7,CASSPLRDAPGYEQYF,TGTGCCAGCAGCCCCCTGCGGGACGCCCCAGGATACGAGCAGTACTTC
.,TRBV6-1,TRBD2,TRBJ2-1,CAGKPGLAGGPWFF,TGTGCCGGTAAACCGGGACTAGCGGGGGGGCCATGGTTCTTC
.,TRBV12-5,TRBD1,TRBJ1-2,CASGTGQINYGYTF,TGTGCTAGTGGTACGGGACAGATTAACTATGGCTACACCTTC
.,TRBV7-8,.,TRBJ1-3,CASTPEYLYSGNTIYF,TGTGCCAGCACCCCGGAGTATTTATACTCTGGAAACACCATATATTTT
.,TRBV28,TRBD2,TRBJ2-5,CASSAASGGQETQYF,TGTGCCAGCAGTGCGGCTAGCGGGGGCCAAGAGACCCAGTACTTC
.,TRBV25-1,.,TRBJ1-4,CASSGVNTNEKLFF,TGTGCCAGCAGCGGAGTTAACACTAATGAAAAACTGTTTTTT
.,TRBV5-1,.,TRBJ2-5,CASISGSGPQETQYF,TGCGCCAGCATATCGGGAAGCGGGCCCCAAGAGACCCAGTACTTC
.,TRBV19,TRBD1,TRBJ1-3,CASSPPGTGSGNTIYF,TGTGCCAGTAGCCCCCCCGGGACAGGCTCTGGAAACACCATATATTTT
.,TRBV9,.,TRBJ1-3,CASSVGSGSGNTIYF,TGTGCCAGCAGCGTAGGATCAGGCTCTGGAAACACCATATATTTT
.,TRBV5-1,.,TRBJ1-3,CASSPPQSGNTIYF,TGCGCCAGCAGCCCACCTCAGTCTGGAAACACCATATATTTT
.,TRBV5-1,TRBD2,TRBJ2-2,CASSLALLAANTGELFF,TGCGCCAGCAGCTTGGCCCTCCTAGCGGCGAACACCGGGGAGCTGTTTTTT
few,TRBV5-1,TRBD1,TRBJ1-4,CASSRDRGGEKLFF,TGCGCCAGCAGCAGAGACAGGGGCGGTGAAAAACTGTTTTTT
.,TRBV6-5,TRBD1,TRBJ1-2,CASSYEQGGGYTF,TGTGCCAGCAGTTACGAACAGGGGGGCGGCTACACCTTC
.,TRBV5-1,.,TRBJ2-1,CASSRQTGYLYNEQFF,TGCGCCAGCAGCCGACAAACAGGGTACTTATACAATGAGCAGTTCTTC
few,TRBV28,.,TRBJ1-5,CASQYRGNQPQHF,TGTGCCAGCCAGTACAGAGGCAATCAGCCCCAGCATTTT
many,TRBV4-1,TRBD2,TRBJ2-7,CASSQSAGVVRF,TGCGCCAGCAGCCAGAGTGCGGGGGTGGTAAGGTTC
once,TRBV5-1,.,TRBJ2-5,CASSLAGAETQYF,TGCGCCAGCAGCTTAGCGGGCGCGGAGACCCAGTACTTC
once,TRBV7-9,.,TRBJ1-4,CSSSSRQTTNEKLFF,TGTTCCAGCAGCTCCCGACAGACAACTAATGAAAAACTGTTTTTT
.,TRBV30,.,TRBJ1-4,CAWSLDSEKLFF,TGTGCCTGGAGTTTGGATAGCGAAAAACTGTTTTTT
.,TRBV18,.,TRBJ2-2,CASSPRAGFNTGELFF,TGTGCCAGCTCACCAAGGGCAGGGTTCAACACCGGGGAGCTGTTTTTT
few,TRBV5-1,.,TRBJ1-4,CASSLEGGNEKLFF,TGCGCCAGCAGCTTGGAGGGAGGGAATGAAAAACTGTTTTTT
few,TRBV15,.,TRBJ2-3,CATSREQADTQYF,TGTGCCACCAGCAGAGAACAGGCAGATACGCAGTATTTT
.,TRBV9,.,TRBJ2-7,CASSVSTGSTYEQYF,TGTGCCAGCAGCGTCTCCACAGGGAGTACCTACGAGCAGTACTTC
few,TRBV4-1,TRBD1,TRBJ1-6,CASSQGDRGWSSPLHF,TGCGCCAGCAGCCAAGGGGACAGGGGCTGGAGTTCACCCCTCCACTTT
.,TRBV6-1,TRBD1,TRBJ1-4,CASRTGTGFTEKLFF,TGTGCCAGCAGGACCGGGACAGGATTTACTGAAAAACTGTTTTTT
.,TRBV2,.,TRBJ2-3,CASSGLAAGTDTQYF,TGTGCCAGCAGTGGCCTAGCAGCGGGCACAGATACGCAGTATTTT
.,TRBV30,.,TRBJ1-2,CAWSSGNDGYTF,TGTGCCTGGAGTTCAGGGAACGATGGCTACACCTTC
few,TRBV6-5,.,TRBJ2-7,CASSPGFEQYF,TGTGCCAGCAGCCCAGGTTTTGAGCAGTACTTC
.,TRBV7-6,.,TRBJ1-3,CASSLAPGGWRTIYF,TGTGCCAGCAGCTTAGCTCCCGGGGGTTGGAGGACCATATATTTT